The clone carrying this T cell receptor beta chain was seen at least ten times. The antigen remains unidentified. TCRdb reprocessed the 5' RACE reads with MiXCR, giving one entry per CDR3 protein. The sample lists 50,000 or so distinct CDR3 sequences, roughly 17% occurring once. The data were obtained in a study of neurological immune-mediated disorders. The CDR3 is 13 residues long. Looked up from germline, CDR1 is DFQATT and CDR2 is SNEGSKA (reference sequence). The junction had 7 bases not matched to a gene; V was cut back by 4 bases and J by 6 bases. Study-wide results and limits: Private repertoires in all groups were suggested, as expanded clones shared no CDR3 amino acid sequences across subjects.

The genes are TRBV20-1 and TRBJ2-7; 9 positions agree with TRBD2. This sequence originates from a man aged 55 to 70 in good health. Sequencing was done on a sample of PBMCs. The CDR3 nucleotides are TGCAGTGCTATTAGCGGGAGTTATCGCGAGCAGTACTTC. Amino acids: CSAISGSYREQYF.